The 20 T cell receptor beta chains listed next were all sequenced from one sample in a study of a mutant IDH1 vaccine in newly diagnosed glioma. As to time point: week 47, end of study. Each vaccine dose was 300 ug of mutant IDH1 20-mer peptide, with topical imiquimod. No cognate antigen is known for these TCRs. Some clones are missing from TCRdb's copy, which holds only in-frame ones; the method was immunoSEQ multiplex PCR. The table includes about 90,000 clones, roughly 89% detected once. The sample consisted of PBMCs, taken from a glioma patient whose treatment included an IDH1 peptide vaccine. The receptors here all came from a woman aged 45-65 years with glioma.

The J gene is TRBJ1-1, the V gene TRBV7-9; D is ambiguous. V shed 6 bases and J shed 3 bases, with 14 bases lying between them. Per germline, CDR1 SEHNR and CDR2 FQNEAQ (reference sequence). This CDR3 has 14 amino acids. The CDR3 DNA reads as TGTGCCAGCAGTTCCCTCAGTTGGGACACTGAAGCTTTCTTT. Protein product: CASSSLSWDTEAFF.

The gene calls are TRBV30 and TRBJ1-1, with 10 nucleotides matching TRBD1. CDR1 and CDR2 from the germline V gene are GTSNPN and SVGIG (reference sequence). The CDR3 spans 15 residues. V dropped 0 bases and J dropped 5; count of bases not matched to a gene: 6. The CDR3 DNA reads as TGTGCCTGGAGTGTCCCCGACAGGGGGCTTACTGAAGCTTTCTTT. Protein: CAWSVPDRGLTEAFF.

The chain carries TRBV6-5 and TRBJ2-7; TRBD1 matches 9 bases. CDR1 is MNHEY, CDR2 SVGAGI, per germline. The CDR3 consists of 14 residues. V lost 2 bases, J lost 2 bases, and 1 base stayed unmatched. This chain's CDR3 is CASSYGTGPYEQYF. In DNA form, the CDR3 reads TGTGCCAGCAGTTACGGGACAGGGCCCTACGAGCAGTACTTC.

This chain joins TRBV7-8 and TRBJ1-5, with TRBD1 matching 7 bases. The V gene's germline CDR1 is SGHVS and CDR2 FQNEAQ. The V gene end was trimmed by 2 bases and the J gene end by 5 bases; junction bases not matched to a gene: 9. CDR3 length: 16 residues. CDR3 sequence: CASSLFRGIGDQPQHF. The CDR3 bases are TGTGCCAGCAGCTTATTCAGGGGGATCGGCGATCAGCCCCAGCATTTT.

This clone has just a few counts. The genes are TRBV6-5 and TRBJ1-1; a weak D match, TRBD1 (5 bases). V was clipped by 2 bases and J by 1 base, with 11 bases between them. The germline V gene encodes CDR1 MNHEY and CDR2 SVGAGI. CDR3 length equals 15 residues. DNA of the CDR3: TGTGCCAGCAGTTACGACCCCGGGGCGAACACTGAAGCTTTCTTT. It translates to CASSYDPGANTEAFF.

CDR3 sequence: CATGQGDQPQHF. In nucleotides, the CDR3 is TGTGCCACAGGACAGGGAGATCAGCCCCAGCATTTT. The chain carries TRBV10-3 and TRBJ1-5, with 8 nucleotides matching TRBD1. The CDR3 runs 12 residues. J lost 5 bases, V lost 10 bases, and 4 bases had no gene match. Germline values: CDR1 ENHRY, CDR2 SYGVKD.

The J gene is TRBJ1-3, the V gene TRBV5-1; possible D gene TRBD1, 6 bases. Germline CDR1 reads SGHRS; CDR2 reads YFSETQ. The CDR3 consists of 16 residues. V was pared by 0 bases and J by 4 bases, with 14 bases between. The CDR3 DNA reads TGCGCCAGCAGCTTGGGTTCGGGGGGCGCAGGAAACACCATATATTTT. Translation gives CASSLGSGGAGNTIYF.

The V and J genes are TRBV6-5 and TRBJ2-6; D perhaps matches TRBD1 (5 bases). The germline V gene encodes CDR1 MNHEY and CDR2 SVGAGI. The CDR3 totals 16 residues. V gave up 1 base and J gave up 3 bases, with 10 bases separating them. In nucleotides, the CDR3 is TGTGCCAGCAGTTACTTCGAAGGGGTTGGGGCCAACGTCCTGACTTTC. This gives the protein CASSYFEGVGANVLTF.

The chain employs TRBV10-3 and TRBJ2-1; D not certain. The CDR3 has 14 residues. The germline CDR1 and CDR2 sequences are ENHRY and SYGVKD. The V end lost 8 bases, the J end lost 0 bases, and 11 bases lay between the germline ends. Here the CDR3 DNA reads TGTGCCATCCCGAGCCTGAGCTCCTACAATGAGCAGTTCTTC. This translates into CAIPSLSSYNEQFF.

This clone was detected once. One end of the junction fails to match germline, which may point to a read error. The chain is built from TRBV7-7 and TRBJ2-5, with 12 bases lining up with TRBD1. In germline, CDR1 is SSHAT, CDR2 FNYEAQ (reference sequence). CDR3 size: 16 residues. The CDR3 reads CASSLGTGGDQETQYF. For the CDR3, the DNA is TGTGCTAGCAGCCTTGGGACAGGGGGCGACCAAGAGACCCAGTACTTC.

The chain combines TRBV29-1 with TRBJ1-2; no definite D call. Germline V lookup: CDR1 SQVTM, CDR2 ANQGSEA. This CDR3 comprises 11 residues. V lost 1 base and J 8 bases, leaving 8 bases between the germline ends. CDR3 coding DNA: TGCAGCGTTGAAGGCCGTAGGGGCTACACCTTC. This gives the protein CSVEGRRGYTF.

V is TRBV6-4 and J is TRBJ1-5; TRBD1 matches at 8 bases. CDR3 length equals 17 residues. Germline V lookup: CDR1 MRHNA, CDR2 SNTAGT. V dropped 0 bases and J dropped 6; count of bases not matched to a gene: 10. The CDR3 region is CASSDSFKGTGVQPQHF. CDR3 bases: TGTGCCAGCAGTGACTCTTTTAAGGGGACAGGAGTTCAGCCCCAGCATTTT.

This clone has a single count. This chain links TRBV28 with TRBJ1-5, with D unclear. Germline assignment: CDR1 MDHEN and CDR2 SYDVKM. CDR3 length: 14 residues. Trimming left V 5 bases short and J 3 bases short, with 11 bases between. CDR3 in amino acids: CASSPRRNNQPQHF. The CDR3 bases are TGTGCCAGCAGTCCACGACGGAACAATCAGCCCCAGCATTTT. Variable domain in full (rest from reference TRBV28 and TRBJ1-5): DVKVTQSSRYLVKRTGEKVFLECVQDMDHENMFWYRQDPGLGLRLIYFSYDVKMKEKGDIPEGYSVSREKKERFSLILESASTNQTSMYLCASSPRRNNQPQHFGDGTRLSIL.

The V and J genes are TRBV5-1 and TRBJ2-7; 7 bases map to TRBD1. V lost 9 bases to trimming and J lost 5 bases; unmatched junction nucleotides: 11. Germline CDR1 and CDR2: SGHRS and YFSETQ. The CDR3 contains 13 residues. The CDR3 DNA reads as TGCGCCACCTCGGTAGGGGGCATGAACGAGCAGTACTTC. It codes for CATSVGGMNEQYF. Full variable domain (outside the CDR3, taken from reference TRBV5-1 and TRBJ2-7): KAGVTQTPRYLIKTRGQQVTLSCSPISGHRSVSWYQQTPGQGLQFLFEYFSETQRNKGNFPGRFSGRQFSNSRSEMNVSTLELGDSALYLCATSVGGMNEQYFGPGTRLTVT.

This clone was detected only a few times. The genes are TRBV5-1 and TRBJ2-3, with a possible D match to TRBD2 (5 bases). Germline V gene sequence: CDR1 SGHRS, CDR2 YFSETQ. This CDR3 comprises 16 residues. V was shortened by 1 base and J by 0 bases, with 12 bases between the two germline ends. The chain's CDR3 is CASSLSGRISTDTQYF. As DNA, the CDR3 is TGCGCCAGCAGCTTGTCGGGAAGGATAAGCACAGATACGCAGTATTTT.

The gene calls are TRBV6-1 and TRBJ1-2; D not resolved. Deletions cut 3 bases from V and 2 bases from J, with 13 bases between. Germline CDR1 is MNHNS and CDR2 is SASEGT. This CDR3 comprises 15 residues. This CDR3 is CASSDPTGRNYGYTF. Here the CDR3 DNA reads TGTGCCAGCAGTGACCCCACCGGCAGAAACTATGGCTACACCTTC.

CDR3 nucleotides: TGCAGCGTTGTACTAGCGGCCCGCACAGATACGCAGTATTTT. The encoded protein is CSVVLAARTDTQYF. This chain links TRBV29-1 with TRBJ2-3, with 8 bases matching TRBD2. After removal of 4 bases from V and 1 base from J, the junction contained 4 bases not matched to a gene. Germline assignment: CDR1 SQVTM and CDR2 ANQGSEA. The CDR3 sequence is 14 residues long.

The V and J genes are TRBV14 and TRBJ1-3; D remains ambiguous. This CDR3 is built from 20 residues. V was cut by 0 bases and J by 0 bases, with 21 bases left in between. Germline V gene data show CDR1 as SGHDN and CDR2 as FVKESK. The CDR3 sequence: CASSQDMGSKGSYSGNTIYF. CDR3 in DNA: TGTGCCAGCAGCCAAGATATGGGGTCTAAGGGATCGTACTCTGGAAACACCATATATTTT.

This clone was seen a single time. The genes are TRBV4-1 and TRBJ1-2, with D possibly TRBD1 on 5 matching bases. Germline-derived CDR1 and CDR2 are MGHRA and YSYEKL. This CDR3 spans 14 amino acids. The V and J ends lost 6 bases and 4 bases respectively, with 15 bases between them. CDR3 sequence (DNA): TGCGCCAGCAGAAAGGGTCTCGGGACCTATGGCTACACCTTC. Its translation: CASRKGLGTYGYTF.

J is TRBJ1-5 and V is TRBV6-1; D is unclear. The V end was cut by 3 bases, the J end by 7 bases, with 13 bases between. The length of the CDR3 is 14 residues. CDR1 is MNHNS, CDR2 SASEGT, per germline. CDR3 nucleotide sequence: TGTGCCAGCAGTGATCTCCCCTCCGGGCAGCCCCAGCATTTT. It yields the protein CASSDLPSGQPQHF.